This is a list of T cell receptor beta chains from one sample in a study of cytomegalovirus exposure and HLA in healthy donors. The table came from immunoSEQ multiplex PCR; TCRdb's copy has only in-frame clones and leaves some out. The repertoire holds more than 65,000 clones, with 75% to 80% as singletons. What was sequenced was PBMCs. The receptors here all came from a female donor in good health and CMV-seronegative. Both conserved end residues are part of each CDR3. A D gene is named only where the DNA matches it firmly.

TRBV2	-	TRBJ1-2	CASKILGGGYTF
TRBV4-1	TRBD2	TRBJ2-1	CASSQERGSSYNEQFF
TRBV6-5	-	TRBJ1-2	CASSYGAGAIYGYTF
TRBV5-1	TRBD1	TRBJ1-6	CASSLDPGGYNSPLHF
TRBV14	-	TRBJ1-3	CASSSRRSGNTIYF
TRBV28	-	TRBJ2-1	CASRYPGLGYNEQFF
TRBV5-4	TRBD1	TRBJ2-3	CASSKPGQGITDTQYF
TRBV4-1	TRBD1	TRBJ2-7	CASSQGRDREFVQYF
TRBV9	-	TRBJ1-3	CASSVTEQPSGNTIYF
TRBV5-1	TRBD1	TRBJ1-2	CASGIAGGADGYTF
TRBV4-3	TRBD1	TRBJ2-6	CASSRDRATGANVLTF
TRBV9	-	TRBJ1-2	CASSVAGTTNYGYTF
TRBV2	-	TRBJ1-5	CASQPEANQPQHF
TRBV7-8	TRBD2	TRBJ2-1	CASSQTSGGNEQFF
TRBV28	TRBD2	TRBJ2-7	CASSHSGSFYYEQYF
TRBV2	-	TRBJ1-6	CASTNNSPLHF
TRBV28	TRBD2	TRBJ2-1	CASSKGLAGGNEQFF
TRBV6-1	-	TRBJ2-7	CASSEVGGLSYEQYF
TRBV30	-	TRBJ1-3	CAWSAGAGNTIYF
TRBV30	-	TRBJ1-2	CAWSVPHQPRTTYGYTF
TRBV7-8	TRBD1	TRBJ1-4	CASSLGDRGLRKLFF
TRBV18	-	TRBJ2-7	CASSPPVRSKPYEQYF
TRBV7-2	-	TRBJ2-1	CASSLEWGPLNEQFF
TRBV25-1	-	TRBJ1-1	CASSEYADSGTEAFF
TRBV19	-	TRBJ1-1	CASSQTGNTEAFF
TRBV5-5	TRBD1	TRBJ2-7	CASSSPGQDSYEQYF
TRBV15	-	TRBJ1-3	CATSRDRGSGNTIYF
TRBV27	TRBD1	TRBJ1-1	CASRTGGTEAFF
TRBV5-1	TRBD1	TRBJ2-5	CASSLLGTEETQYF
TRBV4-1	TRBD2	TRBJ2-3	CASSKLAGGGTDTQYF
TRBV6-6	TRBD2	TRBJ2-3	CASRQLAGGHTDTQYF
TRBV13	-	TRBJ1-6	CASTLTSSYNSPLHF
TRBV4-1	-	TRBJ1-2	CASSQFIVDTKGYGYTF
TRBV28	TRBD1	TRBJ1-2	CASSLTTGAHGYTF
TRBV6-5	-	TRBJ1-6	CASRRGSYNSPLHF
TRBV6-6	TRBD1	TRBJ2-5	CASSPADRGQETQYF
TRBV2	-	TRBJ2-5	CASSEVRETQYF
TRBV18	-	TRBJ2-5	CASSDIPGLTQETQYF
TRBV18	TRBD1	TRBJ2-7	CASSQGTGDEQYF
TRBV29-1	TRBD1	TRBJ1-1	CSAISSGGYTEAFF
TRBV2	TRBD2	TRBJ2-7	CASLGTSGGREYF
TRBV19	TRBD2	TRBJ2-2	CASSPLAGGNTGELFF
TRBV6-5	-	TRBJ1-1	CASSYSGYPGGTEAFF
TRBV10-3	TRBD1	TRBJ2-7	CAISEDRGKQYF
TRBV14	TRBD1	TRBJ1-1	CASSLKGGRTEAFF
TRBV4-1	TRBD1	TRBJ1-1	CASSPLGTGEVVAFF
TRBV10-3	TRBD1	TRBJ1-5	CATGQGEYQPQHF
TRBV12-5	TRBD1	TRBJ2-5	CASGLRQGQETQYF
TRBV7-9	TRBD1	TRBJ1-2	CASSRGQVNNYGYTF
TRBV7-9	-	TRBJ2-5	CASSLDRVGETQYF
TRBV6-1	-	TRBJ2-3	CASSFRDFSTDTQYF
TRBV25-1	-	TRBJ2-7	CASSDGREQYF
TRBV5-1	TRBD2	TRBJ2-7	CASSLGPGTSGGWDPYEQYF
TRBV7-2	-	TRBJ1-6	CASSLSGQNNSPLHF
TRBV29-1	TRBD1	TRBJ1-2	CSVAGQGYGYTF
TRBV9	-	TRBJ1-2	CASSVVRGGYTF
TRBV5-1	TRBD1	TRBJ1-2	CASSVTGQGEGYTF